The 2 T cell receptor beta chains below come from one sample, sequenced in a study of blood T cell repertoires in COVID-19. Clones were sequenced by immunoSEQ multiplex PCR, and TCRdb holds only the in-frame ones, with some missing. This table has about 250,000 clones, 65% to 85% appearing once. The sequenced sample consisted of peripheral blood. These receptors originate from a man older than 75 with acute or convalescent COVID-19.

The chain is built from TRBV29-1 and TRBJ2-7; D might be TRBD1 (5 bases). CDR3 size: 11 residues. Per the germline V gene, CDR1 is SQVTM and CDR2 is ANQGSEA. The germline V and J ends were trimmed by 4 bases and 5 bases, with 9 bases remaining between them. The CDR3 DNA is TGCAGCGTTGTAAAGGGGAACGAGCAGTACTTC. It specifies CSVVKGNEQYF.

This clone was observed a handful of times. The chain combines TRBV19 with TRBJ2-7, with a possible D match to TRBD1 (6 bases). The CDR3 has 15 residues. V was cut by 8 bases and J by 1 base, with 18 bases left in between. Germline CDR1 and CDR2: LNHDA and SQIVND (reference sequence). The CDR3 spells CASHTGRGLSYEQYF. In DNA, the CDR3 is TGTGCCAGTCACACGGGCAGGGGTCTATCCTACGAGCAGTACTTC.